The 18 T cell receptor beta chains reported below all come from one sample, sequenced in a study of T cells after yellow fever vaccination. TCRdb passed the 5' RACE reads through MiXCR, listing each CDR3 protein once. The sample lists 300,000 to 450,000 distinct CDR3 sequences, 6.2% occurring once. The sample consisted of PBMCs, taken 5 days after the yellow fever booster vaccination. Receptor source: a man younger than 40 who received the YFV17D yellow fever vaccine.

The rearrangement uses TRBV19 and TRBJ2-7; D is uncertain. V was clipped by 8 bases and J by 2 bases, with 13 bases between them. CDR1 is LNHDA and CDR2 is SQIVND in the germline V gene (reference sequence). The CDR3 contains 13 residues. The CDR3 DNA is TGTGCCAGTTCTCCGGGCCCAACCTACGAGCAGTACTTC. It translates to CASSPGPTYEQYF.

This clonotype was recorded at least ten times. The CDR3 DNA reads TGTGCCAGCAGTTTCTCCGGGACAGGGGTTGGGCCCCAGCATTTT. This sequence encodes CASSFSGTGVGPQHF. V usage is TRBV6-2 or TRBV6-3 and J usage is TRBJ1-5, with 10 bases fitting TRBD1. V dropped 4 bases and J dropped 9; count of bases not matched to a gene: 9. This CDR3 is 15 amino acids long. Per the germline V gene, CDR1 is MNHEY and CDR2 is SVGEGT.

This clonotype turned up a few times. The chain recombines TRBV15 with TRBJ2-3, with 11 bases aligning to TRBD2. V was pared by 0 bases and J by 4 bases, with 3 bases of the junction left unmatched. The germline V gene has CDR1 LNHNV and CDR2 YYDKDF (reference sequence). This CDR3 is 16 amino acids long. Here the CDR3 DNA reads TGTGCCACCAGCAGAGAATCACTAGCGGGAGCAGATACGCAGTATTTT. As protein: CATSRESLAGADTQYF.

In this sample, this clonotype turned up many times. V usage is TRBV6-1 and J usage is TRBJ1-5; D gene ambiguous. This CDR3 is 14 amino acids long. Trimming removed 6 bases from V and 0 bases from J, with 9 bases in between. Germline values: CDR1 MNHNS, CDR2 SASEGT. Here the CDR3 DNA reads TGTGCCAGCAGCCCGACGGCTAGCAATCAGCCCCAGCATTTT. Protein sequence: CASSPTASNQPQHF.

This clonotype turned up a few times. The rearrangement joins TRBV4-2 to TRBJ2-7; 9 bases align to TRBD2. CDR1 and CDR2 from the germline V gene are LGHNA and YNFKEQ. The CDR3 is made up of 17 amino acids. The junction had 8 bases not matched to a gene; V was cut back by 0 bases and J by 2 bases. The CDR3 spells CASSQETGGRAAYEQYF. The CDR3 nucleotides read TGTGCCAGCAGCCAAGAGACGGGCGGGAGGGCCGCCTACGAGCAGTACTTC.

The V call is TRBV12-3 or TRBV12-4, the J call TRBJ2-7, with 7 bases matching TRBD1. The CDR3 sequence is 13 residues long. Trimming cost V 8 bases and J 3 bases; bases outside gene matches: 7. In DNA form, the CDR3 reads TGTGCCAGCCGTGGGACAGACAACTACGAGCAGTACTTC. Translating it yields CASRGTDNYEQYF.

This clonotype was seen only a few times. V and J are TRBV15 and TRBJ2-5, with D possibly TRBD1 on 6 matching bases. CDR3 length: 15 residues. Germline CDR1 reads LNHNV; CDR2 reads YYDKDF (reference sequence). The V end was cut by 0 bases, the J end by 4 bases, with 12 bases between. The CDR3 region has the DNA TGTGCCACCAGCAGAGATCAAACAGGGTCAGAGACCCAGTACTTC. It is translated as CATSRDQTGSETQYF. Drawing the rest from reference TRBV15 and TRBJ2-5, the complete variable domain is DAMVIQNPRYQVTQFGKPVTLSCSQTLNHNVMYWYQQKSSQAPKLLFHYYDKDFNNEADTPDNFQSRRPNTSFCFLDIRSPGLGDTAMYLCATSRDQTGSETQYFGPGTRLLVL.

At least ten counts were recorded for this clonotype. The chain is built from TRBV7-2 and TRBJ1-4; D not resolved. V was pared by 1 base and J by 7 bases, with 7 bases between. The CDR3 length is 13 residues. Germline V lookup: CDR1 SGHTA, CDR2 FQGNSA. This CDR3 is CASSLVVAEKLFF. CDR3 coding DNA: TGTGCCAGCAGCTTAGTTGTCGCTGAAAAACTGTTTTTT.

This clonotype came up many times. This chain uses TRBV9 with TRBJ2-7; no clear D gene. The V gene lost 4 bases and the J gene lost 4 bases, with 15 bases spanning the gap. This CDR3 is built from 14 residues. CDR1 is SGDLS and CDR2 is YYNGEE in the germline V gene. CDR3 residues: CASSPLQESYEQYF. The CDR3 bases are TGTGCCAGCAGCCCCCTCCAAGAGTCGTACGAGCAGTACTTC.

V usage is TRBV30 and J usage is TRBJ1-4, with TRBD1 matching over 8 bases. The junction had 7 bases not matched to a gene; V was cut back by 2 bases and J by 2 bases. Germline CDR1 GTSNPN, CDR2 SVGIG (reference sequence). The CDR3 totals 16 residues. CDR3 residues: CAWSQGAQGTNEKLFF. The DNA of the CDR3 is TGTGCCTGGAGTCAGGGGGCGCAGGGGACTAATGAAAAACTGTTTTTT.

Only a few counts were recorded for this clonotype. V gene TRBV29-1 combines with J gene TRBJ2-6; TRBD1 aligns across 7 bases. This CDR3 region has 15 residues. V trimming: 6 bases; J trimming: 0 bases; junction bases outside the gene matches: 5. Germline V lookup: CDR1 SQVTM, CDR2 ANQGSEA. DNA of the CDR3: TGCAGCGTGGGACAGTTTGACTCTGGGGCCAACGTCCTGACTTTC. It is translated as CSVGQFDSGANVLTF. Full variable domain (outside the CDR3, taken from reference TRBV29-1 and TRBJ2-6): SAVISQKPSRDICQRGTSLTIQCQVDSQVTMMFWYRQQPGQSLTLIATANQGSEATYESGFVIDKFPISRPNLTFSTLTVSNMSPEDSSIYLCSVGQFDSGANVLTFGAGSRLTVL.

The CDR3 DNA sequence: TGTGCCAGCAGCTCGAGCAGCTCCTACGAGCAGTACTTC. It encodes CASSSSSSYEQYF. This sequence joins TRBV7-9 and TRBJ2-7; no firm D call. Per the germline V gene, CDR1 is SEHNR and CDR2 is FQNEAQ (reference sequence). V lost 4 bases to trimming and J lost 0 bases, with 7 bases between them. This CDR3 has 13 residues.

The sample holds a few counts of this clonotype. The rearrangement joins TRBV14 to TRBJ2-3; the D is unclear. CDR3 length equals 12 residues. V was clipped by 3 bases and J by 4 bases, with 5 bases between them. The germline V gene has CDR1 SGHDN and CDR2 FVKESK. This CDR3 reads CASSHYADTQYF. The CDR3 DNA reads as TGTGCCAGCAGCCACTATGCAGATACGCAGTATTTT.

This clonotype occurred a few times. The genes are TRBV19 and TRBJ2-2; no firm D call. The CDR3 has 15 amino acids. Germline V gene sequence: CDR1 LNHDA, CDR2 SQIVND (reference sequence). With 2 bases removed from V and 6 bases from J, the gap between germline ends came to 13 bases. DNA for the CDR3: TGTGCCAGTAGTATATTCGCCCAGGATCCCGGGGAGCTGTTTTTT. Amino acid sequence: CASSIFAQDPGELFF. Drawing the rest from reference TRBV19 and TRBJ2-2, the complete variable domain is DGGITQSPKYLFRKEGQNVTLSCEQNLNHDAMYWYRQDPGQGLRLIYYSQIVNDFQKGDIAEGYSVSREKKESFPLTVTSAQKNPTAFYLCASSIFAQDPGELFFGEGSRLTVL.

This clonotype was counted between two and nine times. J is TRBJ1-6 and V is TRBV20-1, with D unclear. Trimming shortened V by 0 bases and J by 9 bases, and 6 bases separated the two germline ends. Germline loops: CDR1 DFQATT, CDR2 SNEGSKA (reference sequence). This CDR3 spans 12 amino acids. The CDR3 here is CSARDGTSPLHF. Here the CDR3 DNA reads TGCAGTGCTAGAGATGGAACTTCACCCCTCCACTTT.

In this sample, this clonotype turned up a few times. The chain recombines TRBV28 with TRBJ2-1; D unresolved. The CDR3 extends over 11 amino acids. Germline-derived CDR1 and CDR2 are MDHEN and SYDVKM. With 6 bases removed from V and 10 bases from J, the gap between germline ends came to 10 bases. In nucleotides, the CDR3 is TGTGCCAGCAGCCGAAGGGTAGAGCAGTTCTTC. Residues: CASSRRVEQFF.

The chain has TRBV25-1 and TRBJ2-1, with 11 bases that match TRBD2. CDR1 MGHDK and CDR2 SYGVNS come from the germline V gene. Unmatched junction bases numbered 12, after V lost 5 bases and J lost 9 bases. The CDR3 contains 16 residues. The CDR3 protein is CASSPRTSGSVGEQFF. The CDR3 DNA sequence: TGTGCCAGCAGTCCCAGGACTAGCGGGTCGGTTGGTGAGCAGTTCTTC.

In this sample, this clonotype turned up many times. This chain joins TRBV7-2 and TRBJ2-5; D not resolved. The CDR3 runs to 13 residues. CDR1 and CDR2 from the germline V gene are SGHTA and FQGNSA. The germline V and J ends were trimmed by 2 bases and 2 bases, with 6 bases remaining between them. The CDR3 spells CASSLIIQETQYF. The CDR3 DNA follows: TGTGCCAGCAGCTTAATAATTCAAGAGACCCAGTACTTC.